The 17 T cell receptor beta chains in this list originate from one sample, sequenced in a study of T-cell reconstitution after alpha-beta-depleted transplantation in children. Library preparation (for TCRbeta) was performed with unique molecular identifiers. Via MiXCR, TCRdb re-called the PCR reads, giving one row per CDR3 protein. The sample contains almost 500,000 distinct CDR3 sequences, over 9.5% of which appear only once. The sequenced sample was PBMCs, obtained before TCRalphabeta/CD19-depleted stem cell transplant. The source of these receptors is a child aged 2 to 10 with inherited bone marrow failure, due to receive a stem cell transplant.

This clonotype was counted many times. Here the CDR3 DNA reads TGCGCCATCACGATCCTCCCAGATACGCAGTATTTT. It codes for CAITILPDTQYF. This sequence joins TRBV10-2 and TRBJ2-3; D unresolved. The ends were cut back, 10 bases at V and 4 bases at J, with 12 bases in the middle. CDR1 is WSHSY, CDR2 SAAADI, per germline. The length of the CDR3 is 12 residues.

This clonotype was counted a few times. The gene calls are TRBV15 and TRBJ2-1; D is uncertain. The CDR3 covers 13 residues. Germline V gives CDR1 LNHNV, CDR2 YYDKDF (reference sequence). V lost 3 bases, J lost 7 bases, and 10 bases lay in between. CDR3 protein: CATSRGLENEQFF. CDR3 nucleotides: TGTGCCACCAGCAGGGGTCTCGAAAATGAGCAGTTCTTC. Drawing the rest from reference TRBV15 and TRBJ2-1, the complete variable domain is DAMVIQNPRYQVTQFGKPVTLSCSQTLNHNVMYWYQQKSSQAPKLLFHYYDKDFNNEADTPDNFQSRRPNTSFCFLDIRSPGLGDTAMYLCATSRGLENEQFFGPGTRLTVL.

The rearrangement joins TRBV6-1 to TRBJ1-2; possible D gene TRBD1, 6 bases. With 3 bases removed from V and 8 bases from J, the gap between germline ends came to 13 bases. The CDR3 contains 13 residues. Germline V gene sequence: CDR1 MNHNS, CDR2 SASEGT. CDR3 sequence reads: CASSDRTVSGYTF. CDR3 DNA: TGTGCCAGCAGTGATCGGACAGTTTCGGGCTACACCTTC.

This clonotype was observed many times. This chain joins TRBV19 and TRBJ2-2; no reliable D call. Trimming removed 7 bases from V and 7 bases from J, with 13 bases in between. This CDR3 is built from 13 residues. Germline V gives CDR1 LNHDA, CDR2 SQIVND (reference sequence). The CDR3, as DNA: TGTGCCAGTAAGGGCCCTTATAACGGGGAGCTGTTTTTT. Residues: CASKGPYNGELFF.

As to this clonotype: Since a much larger clone is just one base distant, this may be a read error. This chain's CDR3 is CVSSQSGQGPYEQYF. In nucleotides, the CDR3 is TGTGTCAGCAGCCAATCGGGACAGGGGCCCTACGAGCAGTACTTC. The genes are TRBV3-1 and TRBJ2-7, with 10 bases identical to TRBD1. Looked up from germline, CDR1 is LGHDT and CDR2 is YNNKEL (reference sequence). The CDR3 is made up of 15 amino acids.

The chain combines TRBV13 with TRBJ2-1, with D maybe TRBD2 (6 bases). The CDR3 length is 16 residues. The V gene lost 5 bases and the J gene lost 5 bases, with 19 bases spanning the gap. CDR1 and CDR2 (germline): PRHDT, FYEKMQ (reference sequence). The CDR3 DNA follows: TGTGCCAGCAGCCACACTTCTAGCGCTCTCCACAATGAGCAGTTCTTC. Protein sequence: CASSHTSSALHNEQFF.

This clonotype was counted a few times. The CDR3 protein is CASSREGTRADEQFF. As DNA, the CDR3 is TGTGCCAGCAGCAGAGAAGGGACTAGGGCGGATGAGCAGTTCTTC. This sequence joins TRBV27 and TRBJ2-1; 8 bases line up with TRBD2. V lost 6 bases, J lost 8 bases, and 12 bases stayed unmatched. Germline V gives CDR1 MNHEY, CDR2 SMNVEV (reference sequence). This CDR3 is built from 15 residues.

This clonotype has a count of ten or more. The chain uses TRBV4-1 and TRBJ2-7; D is unclear. This CDR3 is 14 amino acids long. V lost 1 base and J 2 bases, leaving 9 bases between the germline ends. Germline lookup yields CDR1 MGHRA and CDR2 YSYEKL. CDR3 sequence reads: CASSQAWGTYEQYF. The CDR3 coding sequence is TGCGCCAGCAGCCAAGCCTGGGGAACCTACGAGCAGTACTTC.

This clonotype was picked up many times. The chain combines TRBV27 with TRBJ1-6; D uncertain. Trimming left V 6 bases short and J 0 bases short, with 3 bases between. The CDR3 extends over 13 amino acids. Germline V gene lookup returns CDR1 MNHEY and CDR2 SMNVEV (reference sequence). The CDR3 bases are TGTGCCAGCAGGAGCTCCTATAATTCACCCCTCCACTTT. Translating gives CASRSSYNSPLHF.

This clonotype was detected ten times or more. The rearrangement uses TRBV19 and TRBJ1-1, with 8 nucleotides matching TRBD1. With V trimmed by 5 bases and J by 3 bases, 11 bases remained unmatched. From germline, CDR1 is LNHDA and CDR2 SQIVND (reference sequence). CDR3 length equals 16 residues. The CDR3 DNA reads TGTGCCAGTAGTCTCTACCCACAGGGGGGAGACACTGAAGCTTTCTTT. Protein: CASSLYPQGGDTEAFF.

The chain recombines TRBV30 with TRBJ2-1; the D gene is possibly TRBD2 (6 bases). V was cut by 6 bases and J by 2 bases, with 14 bases left in between. CDR1 GTSNPN and CDR2 SVGIG come from the germline V gene (reference sequence). The CDR3 consists of 14 residues. In nucleotides, the CDR3 is TGTGCCTGCCTAACCATAGCGGCCTACAATGAGCAGTTCTTC. Its translation is CACLTIAAYNEQFF.

With respect to this clonotype: This may be a read error, as it is one base from a much larger clone. Written as DNA, the CDR3 is TGCGCCAGCAGCCAAACCTATCACAATGGGCAGTTCTTC. Its protein product is CASSQTYHNGQFF. This rearrangement joins TRBV4-3 to TRBJ2-1; D remains ambiguous. CDR1 and CDR2 from the germline V gene are LGHNA and YSLEER. The CDR3 runs to 13 residues.

This clonotype was counted at least ten times. The chain employs TRBV27 and TRBJ2-3, with 8 nucleotides matching TRBD2. The CDR3 loop spans 18 amino acids. Losses at the gene ends were 3 bases for V and 2 bases for J; bases not matched to a gene: 13. CDR1 is MNHEY and CDR2 is SMNVEV in the germline V gene (reference sequence). Here the CDR3 DNA reads TGTGCCAGCAGTTTCCTCCCCCGACTAGCGCCAATCACAGATACGCAGTATTTT. Translation gives CASSFLPRLAPITDTQYF.

This clonotype was detected ten times or more. The J gene is TRBJ2-5, the V gene TRBV5-5; D is unclear. From germline, CDR1 is SGHKS and CDR2 YYEKEE (reference sequence). The ends were cut back, 2 bases at V and 1 base at J, with 6 bases in the middle. The CDR3 length is 13 residues. The CDR3 DNA reads TGTGCCAGCAGCTTTTATCCCCAAGAGACCCAGTACTTC. This encodes CASSFYPQETQYF. The full variable domain, rest sourced from reference TRBV5-5 and TRBJ2-5, is DAGVTQSPTHLIKTRGQQVTLRCSPISGHKSVSWYQQVLGQGPQFIFQYYEKEERGRGNFPDRFSARQFPNYSSELNVNALLLGDSALYLCASSFYPQETQYFGPGTRLLVL.

This sequence joins TRBV12-3 or TRBV12-4 and TRBJ1-4; D uncertain. This CDR3 region has 14 residues. V was trimmed by 2 bases and J by 4 bases, leaving 8 bases between them. The CDR3 DNA sequence: TGTGCCAGCAGTTTAATGAGCATTAATGAAAAACTGTTTTTT. Encoded protein: CASSLMSINEKLFF.

Ten or more counts support this clonotype. This chain connects TRBV6-5 to TRBJ1-6; D perhaps matches TRBD1 (5 bases). The CDR3 runs 15 residues. V was pared by 2 bases and J by 10 bases, with 15 bases between. Germline-derived CDR1 and CDR2 are MNHEY and SVGAGI. CDR3 bases: TGTGCCAGCAGTTACCTCGGGGGTGCAGGATCACCCCTCCACTTT. It yields the protein CASSYLGGAGSPLHF.

This clonotype was counted many times. V is TRBV5-1 and J is TRBJ2-7; D might be TRBD1 (6 bases). The ends were cut back, 4 bases at V and 3 bases at J, with 11 bases in the middle. In germline, CDR1 is SGHRS, CDR2 YFSETQ. The CDR3 totals 13 residues. CDR3 bases: TGCGCCAGCAGCACCGACAGGTTCTACGAGCAGTACTTC. Translation gives CASSTDRFYEQYF.